One sample yielded the 21 T cell receptor beta chains listed below, sequenced in a study of blood T cell repertoires in COVID-19. Repertoires were generated with immunoSEQ multiplex PCR, while TCRdb's copy carries only in-frame clones and drops some. Found here are hundreds of thousands of clones, about four fifths of them singletons; the top ten hold about 10%. The sample taken for sequencing was peripheral blood. Receptors were obtained from a man older than 75 with acute or convalescent COVID-19.

This chain links TRBV5-4 with TRBJ2-7; D is possibly TRBD1 (6 bases). Per the germline V gene, CDR1 is SGHNT and CDR2 is YYREEE (reference sequence). Deletions cut 0 bases from V and 0 bases from J, with 10 bases between. The CDR3 is made up of 15 amino acids. The CDR3 reads CASSLDRVSSYEQYF. As DNA, the CDR3 is TGTGCCAGCAGCTTGGACAGGGTTAGCTCCTACGAGCAGTACTTC.

The chain employs TRBV5-1 and TRBJ2-7; 16 positions match TRBD2. V was clipped by 0 bases and J by 5 bases; unmatched bases: 11. The germline gives CDR1 SGHRS, CDR2 YFSETQ. CDR3 size: 19 residues. The CDR3 region has the DNA TGCGCCAGCAGCTTGGTTCCGGGACTAGCGGGAGGGCCTATCAACGAGCAGTACTTC. Translating it yields CASSLVPGLAGGPINEQYF.

This chain joins TRBV5-5 and TRBJ2-7; D may be TRBD1 (6 bases). Germline CDR1 SGHKS, CDR2 YYEKEE (reference sequence). The CDR3 runs 16 residues. With 4 bases removed from V and 1 base from J, the gap between germline ends came to 18 bases. The CDR3 region is CASSRVQGTLSYEQYF. As DNA, the CDR3 is TGTGCCAGCAGCCGCGTACAGGGTACCTTATCCTACGAGCAGTACTTC. The full variable domain, with the rest looked up from reference TRBV5-5 and TRBJ2-7, is DAGVTQSPTHLIKTRGQQVTLRCSPISGHKSVSWYQQVLGQGPQFIFQYYEKEERGRGNFPDRFSARQFPNYSSELNVNALLLGDSALYLCASSRVQGTLSYEQYFGPGTRLTVT.

This clone was observed once. The V call is TRBV5-1, the J call TRBJ1-1; 7 nucleotides align to TRBD1. V gave up 0 bases and J gave up 6 bases; unmatched junction bases: 14. Germline V gene sequence: CDR1 SGHRS, CDR2 YFSETQ. The CDR3 length is 17 residues. The DNA of the CDR3 is TGCGCCAGCAGCTTGGAAAGGACAGGCTATTTGTTCCCTGAAGCTTTCTTT. This codes for CASSLERTGYLFPEAFF. Complete variable domain (other parts from reference TRBV5-1 and TRBJ1-1): KAGVTQTPRYLIKTRGQQVTLSCSPISGHRSVSWYQQTPGQGLQFLFEYFSETQRNKGNFPGRFSGRQFSNSRSEMNVSTLELGDSALYLCASSLERTGYLFPEAFFGQGTRLTVV.

This clone was seen a handful of times. The chain is built from TRBV6-5 and TRBJ1-2, with TRBD1 matching over 9 bases. V gave up 4 bases and J gave up 3 bases; unmatched junction bases: 6. The length of the CDR3 is 15 residues. Germline V gene data show CDR1 as MNHEY and CDR2 as SVGAGI. The CDR3 DNA follows: TGTGCCAGCAGTTTCCGACAGGGGGAGTACTATGGCTACACCTTC. Encoded protein: CASSFRQGEYYGYTF.

This clone has just a few counts. The J gene is TRBJ1-4, the V gene TRBV3-1 (or the pseudogene TRBV3-2); D ambiguous. From germline, CDR1 is LGHDT and CDR2 YNNKEL (reference sequence). Trimming removed 0 bases from V and 8 bases from J, with 19 bases in between. This CDR3 spans 17 amino acids. The CDR3 nucleotides read TGTGCCAGCAGCCAAGATACGATGGGCGTGGGCGAGGAAAAACTGTTTTTT. Amino acids: CASSQDTMGVGEEKLFF.

The genes are TRBV28 and TRBJ2-1; 9 bases agree with TRBD2. There are 15 residues in the CDR3. The V and J ends lost 6 bases and 0 bases, in that order; junction bases with no gene match: 3. Germline values: CDR1 MDHEN, CDR2 SYDVKM. The CDR3 protein is CASSSGGSSYNEQFF. The CDR3 DNA follows: TGTGCCAGCAGCAGCGGGGGGTCCTCCTACAATGAGCAGTTCTTC.

The V call is TRBV24-1, the J call TRBJ2-2, with 9 positions matching TRBD1. Germline V gene lookup returns CDR1 KGHDR and CDR2 SFDVKD. V lost 7 bases, J lost 1 base, and 6 bases stayed unmatched. The CDR3 runs to 16 residues. The CDR3 sequence is CATRASDRGNTGELFF. CDR3 sequence (DNA): TGTGCCACCAGGGCCTCGGACAGGGGGAACACCGGGGAGCTGTTTTTT.

V and J are TRBV28 and TRBJ1-1; D unclear. This CDR3 contains 12 residues. V was shortened by 7 bases and J by 3 bases, with 9 bases between the two germline ends. The V gene's germline CDR1 is MDHEN and CDR2 SYDVKM. CDR3 bases: TGTGCCAGCAATATCCTAGACACTGAAGCTTTCTTT. This gives the protein CASNILDTEAFF.

This clone turned up a few times. The rearrangement joins TRBV2 to TRBJ1-5; weak D call: TRBD1 (6 bases). V dropped 8 bases and J dropped 6 bases, with 14 bases sitting between them. The CDR3 consists of 13 residues. Germline V gene lookup returns CDR1 SNHLY and CDR2 FYNNEI. CDR3: CASLSRGGQPQHF. CDR3 coding DNA: TGTGCCAGCCTTTCACGAGGGGGTCAGCCCCAGCATTTT.

The chain is built from TRBV7-2 and TRBJ1-2; D not certain. The CDR3 has 13 amino acids. Deletions cut 2 bases from V and 6 bases from J, with 10 bases between. CDR1 and CDR2 (germline): SGHTA, FQGNSA. Written as DNA, the CDR3 is TGTGCCAGCAGCTTAAGTGGCGGGGATGGCTACACCTTC. It is translated as CASSLSGGDGYTF. The full variable domain, rest sourced from reference TRBV7-2 and TRBJ1-2, is GAGVSQSPSNKVTEKGKDVELRCDPISGHTALYWYRQSLGQGLEFLIYFQGNSAPDKSGLPSDRFSAERTGGSVSTLTIQRTQQEDSAVYLCASSLSGGDGYTFGSGTRLTVV.

The CDR3 spells CASSQEPTGVTAKLFF. The CDR3 DNA follows: TGTGCCAGCAGCCAAGAACCCACAGGGGTGACGGCAAAACTGTTTTTT. The chain recombines TRBV4-2 with TRBJ1-4; 7 bases line up with TRBD1. This CDR3 has 16 residues. CDR1 LGHNA and CDR2 YNFKEQ come from the germline V gene. J was trimmed by 10 bases and V by 0 bases; bases with no gene match: 11.

The chain links TRBV6-2 or TRBV6-3 to TRBJ1-5; D call uncertain. The germline CDR1 and CDR2 sequences are MNHEY and SVGEGT. Deletions cut 4 bases from V and 3 bases from J, with 10 bases between. The CDR3 covers 14 residues. CDR3 sequence: CASSSTLYNQPQHF. CDR3 nucleotides: TGTGCCAGCAGTTCGACTTTATACAATCAGCCCCAGCATTTT.

The sample holds one count of this clone. The chain is built from TRBV24-1 and TRBJ2-7; maybe TRBD2 (7 bases). V was pared by 9 bases and J by 3 bases, with 17 bases between. Germline assignment: CDR1 KGHDR and CDR2 SFDVKD. The CDR3 runs 14 residues. In nucleotides, the CDR3 is TGTGCCACCGGGGGGGCCCCCCCTCTCTACGAGCAGTACTTC. Translation: CATGGAPPLYEQYF.

The V gene is TRBV5-1, the J gene TRBJ1-6, with a tentative D call TRBD1 (6 bases). The CDR3 has 16 residues. V was shortened by 0 bases and J by 7 bases, with 14 bases between the two germline ends. Germline assignment: CDR1 SGHRS and CDR2 YFSETQ. The CDR3 coding sequence is TGCGCCAGCAGCTTGGAGACGGGGGGCTCAAATTCACCCCTCCACTTT. Its protein product is CASSLETGGSNSPLHF.

This clone occurred once. CDR3 bases: TGTGCCTGGAGTGCTCATCGGACAGGTCCCTTAACAGATACGCAGTATTTT. Amino acids: CAWSAHRTGPLTDTQYF. The V gene is TRBV30, the J gene TRBJ2-3; 7 positions match TRBD1. The germline V gene has CDR1 GTSNPN and CDR2 SVGIG (reference sequence). The CDR3 is 17 amino acids. The V and J ends lost 1 base and 3 bases, in that order; junction bases with no gene match: 13.

The chain joins TRBV4-2 to TRBJ1-1; D might be TRBD1 (5 bases). Germline V lookup: CDR1 LGHNA, CDR2 YNFKEQ. This CDR3 is 15 amino acids long. V was cut by 0 bases and J by 1 base, with 9 bases left in between. The CDR3 loop reads CASSQDGGGNTEAFF. DNA of the CDR3: TGTGCCAGCAGCCAAGATGGCGGGGGGAACACTGAAGCTTTCTTT.

The rearrangement joins TRBV4-1 to TRBJ1-2; D unclear. Deletions cut 4 bases from V and 5 bases from J, with 17 bases between. Germline values: CDR1 MGHRA, CDR2 YSYEKL. The CDR3 covers 15 residues. CDR3 in amino acids: CASSRNLKEGYGYTF. The CDR3, as DNA: TGCGCCAGCAGCCGGAACTTAAAGGAGGGATATGGCTACACCTTC.

The chain joins TRBV18 to TRBJ1-4; the D gene is possibly TRBD1 (6 bases). The CDR3 has 15 amino acids. CDR1 and CDR2 from the germline V gene are KGHSH and LQKENI. The V end lost 4 bases, the J end lost 4 bases, and 13 bases lay between the germline ends. CDR3: CASSHRRTDNEKLFF. CDR3 sequence (DNA): TGTGCCAGCTCACACCGTCGGACAGATAATGAAAAACTGTTTTTT.

With regard to this clone: Different DNA sequences within this sample yield the same CDR3. The chain couples TRBV9 to TRBJ2-7; TRBD2 is a possible D gene (5 bases). Germline V lookup: CDR1 SGDLS, CDR2 YYNGEE. V was shortened by 0 bases and J by 2 bases, with 12 bases between the two germline ends. This CDR3 region has 15 residues. The CDR3 sequence: CASSVGGRAPYEQYF. CDR3 sequence (DNA): TGTGCCAGCAGCGTAGGTGGGAGAGCACCCTACGAGCAGTACTTC.

The chain couples TRBV3-1 (or the pseudogene TRBV3-2) to TRBJ1-2; 8 bases agree with TRBD1. Germline V gene data show CDR1 as LGHDT and CDR2 as YNNKEL (reference sequence). Germline trimming cut 5 bases from V and 0 bases from J; bases unmatched to any gene: 11. CDR3 length: 17 residues. The CDR3 bases are TGTGCCAGCAGCTTAACGGGACAGGTTGGAGCTAACTATGGCTACACCTTC. It specifies CASSLTGQVGANYGYTF.